This T cell receptor beta chain was recovered during a study of lymphopenia after photon versus proton radiotherapy. Study results and caveats: In patients who died, overall survival fell as post-nadir TCR diversity dropped more. Under photons, naive T cells and diversity fell while effector/memory populations rose.

Note on this clone: Antigen: not known.

Sequenced by immunoSEQ multiplex PCR; TCRdb stores in-frame clones only, minus some. The repertoire includes tens of thousands of clones, about 82% of them detected once, and 10% sits in the top ten. The CDR3 contains 13 residues. Germline CDR1 and CDR2: SGHDT and YYEEEE. With 6 bases clipped from V and 3 bases from J, the junction kept 5 bases outside the gene matches. This sequence originates from a woman in her seventies with pancreatic cancer. Some clones in this sample may be carry-over from other donors' samples. Sequencing used peripheral blood, obtained from a patient treated with proton-based radiotherapy. The J gene is TRBJ1-1, the V gene TRBV5-6, with 7 bases lining up with TRBD1. CDR3 DNA: TGTGCCAGCAACCCCAGGGGGTACACTGAAGCTTTCTTT. As protein: CASNPRGYTEAFF.